The following is a TCR beta chain sequence with its context. Its antigen is currently unknown. The table came from immunoSEQ multiplex PCR; TCRdb's copy has only in-frame clones and leaves some out. Seen here are fewer than 100,000 clones, about nine tenths observed once, and the top ten hold less than 8%. The data originate from a study of OX40 agonist ivuxolimab in advanced cancers. On the study more broadly: Of the participants, over 30% had some prior anti-PD-1, anti-PD-L1 or anti-CTLA-4 therapy, which was allowed.

General observations from the study: Expanded peripheral T-cell antigen specificity went undetermined. In the 0.1-3.0 mg/kg groups, partial responders showed among the lowest expansion. CD8+ T cells (on average) carried more expanded clones than CD4+ T cells.

The V end was cut by 0 bases, the J end by 2 bases, with 11 bases between. Germline CDR1 MGHRA, CDR2 YSYEKL. There are 15 residues in the CDR3. This specimen was CD4+ or CD8+ T cells sorted from blood, taken in a trial of the OX40 agonist ivuxolimab. J is TRBJ2-7 and V is TRBV4-1; D is undetermined. The source of this sequence is an adult with an advanced solid tumor such as melanoma, head and neck, liver or kidney cancer. The CDR3 DNA reads as TGCGCCAGCAGCCAAGACTCGGTCGCTACCTACGAGCAGTACTTC. Protein sequence: CASSQDSVATYEQYF.